The 17 T cell receptor beta chains below all came from one sample that was sequenced in a study of cytomegalovirus exposure and HLA in healthy donors. The PCR used 60 Vbeta and 13 Jbeta primers. Profiling relied on immunoSEQ multiplex PCR, and the TCRdb table lists in-frame clones only, not all of them. In the table there are 95,000 to 150,000 clones, over 80% of which are singletons. The sample was PBMCs. The receptors shown here come from a man in his fifties in good health and CMV-seronegative.

The chain couples TRBV4-2 to TRBJ1-1; D is perhaps TRBD1 (5 bases). Germline V gene lookup returns CDR1 LGHNA and CDR2 YNFKEQ. V was cut by 2 bases and J by 2 bases, with 9 bases left in between. The CDR3 covers 14 residues. Written as DNA, the CDR3 is TGTGCCAGCAGCCAATCAAGGGGAAACACTGAAGCTTTCTTT. Residues: CASSQSRGNTEAFF.

This clone has a handful of counts. The chain uses TRBV18 and TRBJ1-1; no reliable D call. The CDR3 contains 16 residues. From germline, CDR1 is KGHSH and CDR2 LQKENI. Between the trimmed V and J ends, which lost 5 bases and 0 bases, there was a span of 16 bases. The CDR3 loop is CASSGLNGPLNTEAFF. The CDR3 DNA reads TGTGCCAGCTCAGGGCTTAATGGGCCGTTGAACACTGAAGCTTTCTTT.

This chain links TRBV29-1 with TRBJ2-1; TRBD2 aligns across 11 bases. V gave up 5 bases and J gave up 5 bases; unmatched junction bases: 5. Germline assignment: CDR1 SQVTM and CDR2 ANQGSEA. The CDR3 has 14 residues. This chain's CDR3 is CSVHGTSGNNEQFF. In DNA, the CDR3 is TGCAGCGTTCATGGGACTAGCGGAAACAATGAGCAGTTCTTC.

The V call is TRBV7-9, the J call TRBJ2-1; no reliable D call. Germline V gives CDR1 SEHNR, CDR2 FQNEAQ (reference sequence). The CDR3 is 12 amino acids. Trimming took off 7 bases at V and 8 bases at J, with 12 bases between the two ends. Here the CDR3 reads CASTDGRDEQFF. Here the CDR3 DNA reads TGTGCCAGCACCGACGGTCGGGATGAGCAGTTCTTC.

This clone has only one observation. V is TRBV7-2 and J is TRBJ2-7, with 7 bases identical to TRBD1. After removal of 4 bases from V and 2 bases from J, the junction contained 5 bases not matched to a gene. Germline CDR1 is SGHTA and CDR2 is FQGNSA. The CDR3 has 14 amino acids. Written as DNA, the CDR3 is TGTGCCAGCAGCTCTTACAGGGGCCCCTACGAGCAGTACTTC. Translating gives CASSSYRGPYEQYF.

The V and J genes are TRBV6-5 and TRBJ2-7, with 9 bases fitting TRBD1. After removal of 3 bases from V and 6 bases from J, the junction contained 6 bases not matched to a gene. Per the germline V gene, CDR1 is MNHEY and CDR2 is SVGAGI. The CDR3 spans 14 residues. The chain's CDR3 is CASSYGTGGGEQYF. The CDR3 DNA reads as TGTGCCAGCAGTTATGGAACAGGGGGCGGCGAGCAGTACTTC.

The J gene is TRBJ2-5, the V gene TRBV13; 10 bases map to TRBD2. The CDR3 has 15 residues. The germline V gene has CDR1 PRHDT and CDR2 FYEKMQ (reference sequence). V was pared by 4 bases and J by 5 bases, with 7 bases of the junction left unmatched. The CDR3 spells CASSSRTSGQETQYF. The CDR3 nucleotides are TGTGCCAGCAGCTCCCGGACTAGCGGACAGGAGACCCAGTACTTC.

V is TRBV7-9 and J is TRBJ2-1; 11 bases are a match to TRBD2. Germline V gene sequence: CDR1 SEHNR, CDR2 FQNEAQ (reference sequence). The J segment lost 3 bases and the V segment lost 5 bases, leaving 3 bases of the junction unmatched. This CDR3 contains 15 residues. The CDR3 sequence: CASSPSGGLYNEQFF. The CDR3 nucleotides are TGTGCCAGCAGCCCTAGCGGGGGGCTCTACAATGAGCAGTTCTTC.

The chain joins TRBV4-2 to TRBJ2-5; D might be TRBD2 (6 bases). The CDR3 loop spans 15 amino acids. Trimming stripped 0 bases from V and 7 bases from J, with 15 bases between. Germline CDR1 LGHNA, CDR2 YNFKEQ. CDR3 in amino acids: CASSQEGGVLGTQYF. As DNA, the CDR3 is TGTGCCAGCAGCCAAGAAGGCGGGGTCCTTGGGACCCAGTACTTC.

This clone was recorded once. J is TRBJ2-5 and V is TRBV7-2; 9 nucleotides line up with TRBD1. V was clipped by 10 bases and J by 3 bases; unmatched bases: 9. The CDR3 runs 14 residues. CDR1 and CDR2 from the germline V gene are SGHTA and FQGNSA. CDR3 DNA sequence: TGTGCCACTTACAGGGGGCTGGGGGAAGAGACCCAGTACTTC. Encoded protein: CATYRGLGEETQYF.

The chain combines TRBV19 with TRBJ2-1; TRBD2 agrees at 7 bases. The J segment lost 4 bases and the V segment lost 6 bases, leaving 9 bases of the junction unmatched. The CDR3 runs 15 residues. In germline, CDR1 is LNHDA, CDR2 SQIVND (reference sequence). The CDR3 DNA reads TGTGCCAGTAGCCCTAGCGCGGGGGAGTACAATGAGCAGTTCTTC. Translation gives CASSPSAGEYNEQFF.

V is TRBV7-2 and J is TRBJ2-5, with 9 bases fitting TRBD2. This CDR3 comprises 18 residues. CDR1 is SGHTA, CDR2 FQGNSA, per germline. V was clipped by 5 bases and J by 4 bases; unmatched bases: 17. The CDR3 bases are TGTGCCAGCAGCCCCCCTCGTTTCCGGACTAGCGATAGAGAGACCCAGTACTTC. Translated, it gives CASSPPRFRTSDRETQYF.

CDR3 protein: CARSFTGTYYNEQFF. CDR3 sequence (DNA): TGTGCCAGAAGCTTTACCGGGACTTACTACAATGAGCAGTTCTTC. This chain connects TRBV5-3 to TRBJ2-1; a weak D match, TRBD2 (6 bases). TRBV5-3 falls under the ORF class, with uncertain function. V lost 2 bases and J lost 3, with 12 bases in between. The CDR3 sequence is 15 residues long.

This chain links TRBV5-4 with TRBJ2-7, with 15 positions matching TRBD2. The trim removed 3 bases at V and 2 bases at J, leaving 9 bases unmatched. The CDR3 is 18 residues long. Germline V gene sequence: CDR1 SGHNT, CDR2 YYREEE (reference sequence). The CDR3, as DNA: TGTGCCAGCAGCTCCTGGACTAGCGGGGGGGCCCAAACCTACGAGCAGTACTTC. Encoded protein: CASSSWTSGGAQTYEQYF. The full variable domain, its missing parts supplied by reference TRBV5-4 and TRBJ2-7, is ETGVTQSPTHLIKTRGQQVTLRCSSQSGHNTVSWYQQALGQGPQFIFQYYREEENGRGNFPPRFSGLQFPNYSSELNVNALELDDSALYLCASSSWTSGGAQTYEQYFGPGTRLTVT.

The chain combines TRBV5-1 with TRBJ2-1, with D possibly TRBD2 on 5 matching bases. Trimming stripped 4 bases from V and 6 bases from J, with 11 bases between. The CDR3 is 13 residues long. The V gene's germline CDR1 is SGHRS and CDR2 YFSETQ. The CDR3 region has the DNA TGCGCCAGCAGCAGGACTTTGACCAATGAGCAGTTCTTC. It codes for CASSRTLTNEQFF. Drawing the rest from reference TRBV5-1 and TRBJ2-1, the complete variable domain is KAGVTQTPRYLIKTRGQQVTLSCSPISGHRSVSWYQQTPGQGLQFLFEYFSETQRNKGNFPGRFSGRQFSNSRSEMNVSTLELGDSALYLCASSRTLTNEQFFGPGTRLTVL.

The chain has TRBV19 and TRBJ1-3; a possible D gene is TRBD1 (6 bases). Deletions cut 5 bases from V and 0 bases from J, with 11 bases between. Germline CDR1 LNHDA, CDR2 SQIVND (reference sequence). This CDR3 is built from 15 residues. CDR3: CASSGLGHSGNTIYF. CDR3 DNA sequence: TGTGCCAGTAGTGGTTTGGGACACTCTGGAAACACCATATATTTT.

This clone was detected a few times. This chain links TRBV6-5 with TRBJ1-3, with D unresolved. Germline V gives CDR1 MNHEY, CDR2 SVGAGI. CDR3 length: 13 residues. With 2 bases removed from V and 9 bases from J, the gap between germline ends came to 11 bases. The chain's CDR3 is CASSYKVESTIYF. Written as DNA, the CDR3 is TGTGCCAGCAGTTACAAGGTGGAGAGCACCATATATTTT.